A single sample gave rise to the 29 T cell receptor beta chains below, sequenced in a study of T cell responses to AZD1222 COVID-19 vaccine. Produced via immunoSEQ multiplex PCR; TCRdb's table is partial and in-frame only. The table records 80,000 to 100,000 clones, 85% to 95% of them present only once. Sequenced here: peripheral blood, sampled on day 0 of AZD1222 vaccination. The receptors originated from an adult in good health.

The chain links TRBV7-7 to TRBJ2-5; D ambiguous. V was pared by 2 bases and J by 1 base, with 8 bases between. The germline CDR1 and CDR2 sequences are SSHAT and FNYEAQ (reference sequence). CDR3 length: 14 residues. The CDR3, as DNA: TGTGCCAGCAGCTTATCCTTCCTCCAAGAGACCCAGTACTTC. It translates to CASSLSFLQETQYF.

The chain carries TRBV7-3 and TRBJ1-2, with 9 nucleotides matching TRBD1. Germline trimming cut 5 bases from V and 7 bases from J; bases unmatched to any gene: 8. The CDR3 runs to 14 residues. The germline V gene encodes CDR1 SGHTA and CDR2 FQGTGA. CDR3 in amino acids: CASSRTGTGSGYTF. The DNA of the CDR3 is TGTGCCAGCAGCCGGACTGGGACAGGGTCTGGCTACACCTTC.

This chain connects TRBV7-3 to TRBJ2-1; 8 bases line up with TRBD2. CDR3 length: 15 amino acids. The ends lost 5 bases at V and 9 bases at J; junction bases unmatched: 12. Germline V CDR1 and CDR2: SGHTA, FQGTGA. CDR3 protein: CASSPTPGGPLEQFF. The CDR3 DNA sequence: TGTGCCAGCAGCCCCACCCCGGGGGGGCCGCTTGAGCAGTTCTTC.

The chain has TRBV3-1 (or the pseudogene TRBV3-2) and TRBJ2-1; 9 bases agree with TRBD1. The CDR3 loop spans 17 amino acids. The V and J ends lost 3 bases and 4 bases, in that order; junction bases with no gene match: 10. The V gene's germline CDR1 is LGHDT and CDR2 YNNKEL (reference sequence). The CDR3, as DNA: TGTGCCAGCAGCCATTCTTCCCGGGACAGGGATTACAATGAGCAGTTCTTC. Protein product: CASSHSSRDRDYNEQFF.

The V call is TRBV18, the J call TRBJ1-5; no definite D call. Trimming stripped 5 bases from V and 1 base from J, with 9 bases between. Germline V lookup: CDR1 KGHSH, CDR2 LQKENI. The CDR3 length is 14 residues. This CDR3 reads CASSSQTSNQPQHF. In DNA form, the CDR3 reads TGTGCCAGCTCATCTCAGACAAGCAATCAGCCCCAGCATTTT.

As DNA, the CDR3 is TGTGCCAGCAGCTGGAGCGGGACAAGCTCCTACAATGAGCAGTTCTTC. Protein sequence: CASSWSGTSSYNEQFF. J is TRBJ2-1 and V is TRBV7-9, with D perhaps matching TRBD2 (7 bases). The length of the CDR3 is 16 residues. In germline, CDR1 is SEHNR, CDR2 FQNEAQ (reference sequence). Trimming removed 4 bases at V and 0 bases at J, with 13 bases between.

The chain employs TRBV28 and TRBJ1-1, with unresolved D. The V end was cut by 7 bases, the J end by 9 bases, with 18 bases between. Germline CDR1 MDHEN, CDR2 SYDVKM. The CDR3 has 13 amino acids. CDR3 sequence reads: CASISKTTLKAFF. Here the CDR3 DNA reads TGTGCCAGCATCTCCAAGACAACACTGAAAGCTTTCTTT.

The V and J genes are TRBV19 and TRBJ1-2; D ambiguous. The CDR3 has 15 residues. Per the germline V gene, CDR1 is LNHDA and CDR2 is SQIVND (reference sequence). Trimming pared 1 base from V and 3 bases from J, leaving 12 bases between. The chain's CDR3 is CASSIAAGMDYGYTF. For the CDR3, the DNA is TGTGCCAGTAGTATAGCTGCAGGTATGGACTATGGCTACACCTTC.

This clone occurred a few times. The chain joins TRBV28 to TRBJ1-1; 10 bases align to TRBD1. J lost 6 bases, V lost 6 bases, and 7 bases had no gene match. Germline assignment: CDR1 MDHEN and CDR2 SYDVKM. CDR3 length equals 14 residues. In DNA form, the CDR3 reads TGTGCCAGCAGGCCGGGACAGGGGTTTCCTGAAGCTTTCTTT. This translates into CASRPGQGFPEAFF.

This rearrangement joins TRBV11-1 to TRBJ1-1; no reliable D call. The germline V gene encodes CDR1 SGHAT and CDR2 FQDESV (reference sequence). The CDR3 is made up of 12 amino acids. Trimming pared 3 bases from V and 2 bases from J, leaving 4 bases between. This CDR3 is CASSFQNTEAFF. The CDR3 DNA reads TGTGCCAGCAGCTTTCAAAACACTGAAGCTTTCTTT.

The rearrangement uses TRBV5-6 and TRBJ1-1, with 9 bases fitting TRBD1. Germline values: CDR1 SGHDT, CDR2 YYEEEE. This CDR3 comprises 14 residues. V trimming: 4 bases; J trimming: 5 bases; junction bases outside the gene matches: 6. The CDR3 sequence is CASSRPGTGTEAFF. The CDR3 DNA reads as TGTGCCAGCAGCCGTCCCGGGACAGGGACTGAAGCTTTCTTT.

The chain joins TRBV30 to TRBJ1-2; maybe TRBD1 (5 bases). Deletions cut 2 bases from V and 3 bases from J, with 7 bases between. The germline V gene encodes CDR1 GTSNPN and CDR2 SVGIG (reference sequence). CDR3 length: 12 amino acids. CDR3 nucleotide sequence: TGTGCCTGGAGTCGGGGCGACTATGGCTACACCTTC. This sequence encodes CAWSRGDYGYTF.

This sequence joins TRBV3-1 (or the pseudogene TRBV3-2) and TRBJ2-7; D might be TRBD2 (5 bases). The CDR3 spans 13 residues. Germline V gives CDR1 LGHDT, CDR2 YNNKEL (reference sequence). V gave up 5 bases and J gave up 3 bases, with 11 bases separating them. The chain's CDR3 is CASSTGERYEQYF. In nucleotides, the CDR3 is TGTGCCAGCAGCACCGGGGAACGCTACGAGCAGTACTTC.

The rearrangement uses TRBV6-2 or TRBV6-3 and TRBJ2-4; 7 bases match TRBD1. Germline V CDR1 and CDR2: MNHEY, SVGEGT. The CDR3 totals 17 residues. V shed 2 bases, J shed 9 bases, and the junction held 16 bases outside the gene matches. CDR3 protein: CASSYGLGTDLLGIQYF. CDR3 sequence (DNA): TGTGCCAGCAGTTACGGTTTAGGGACAGACCTGCTCGGCATTCAGTACTTC.

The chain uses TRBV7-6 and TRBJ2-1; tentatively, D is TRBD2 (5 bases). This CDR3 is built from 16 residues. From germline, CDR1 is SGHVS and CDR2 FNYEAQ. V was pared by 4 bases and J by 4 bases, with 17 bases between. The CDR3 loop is CASSSSPPRGYNEQFF. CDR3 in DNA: TGTGCCAGCAGCTCCAGCCCTCCCCGGGGTTACAATGAGCAGTTCTTC.

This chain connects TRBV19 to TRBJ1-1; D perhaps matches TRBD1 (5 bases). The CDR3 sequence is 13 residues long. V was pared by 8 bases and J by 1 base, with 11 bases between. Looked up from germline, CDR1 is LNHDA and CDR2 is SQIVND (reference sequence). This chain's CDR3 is CASCYRQNTEAFF. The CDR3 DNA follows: TGTGCCAGTTGTTACAGGCAGAACACTGAAGCTTTCTTT. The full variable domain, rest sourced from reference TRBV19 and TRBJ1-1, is DGGITQSPKYLFRKEGQNVTLSCEQNLNHDAMYWYRQDPGQGLRLIYYSQIVNDFQKGDIAEGYSVSREKKESFPLTVTSAQKNPTAFYLCASCYRQNTEAFFGQGTRLTVV.

CDR3 amino acids: CASSPGWGDTDTQYF. The CDR3 coding sequence is TGTGCCAGCAGCCCGGGGTGGGGGGACACAGATACGCAGTATTTT. The chain is built from TRBV3-1 (or the pseudogene TRBV3-2) and TRBJ2-3; TRBD2 is a possible D gene (6 bases). V lost 4 bases, J lost 2 bases, and 13 bases lay in between. The CDR3 covers 15 residues. CDR1 and CDR2 from the germline V gene are LGHDT and YNNKEL (reference sequence).

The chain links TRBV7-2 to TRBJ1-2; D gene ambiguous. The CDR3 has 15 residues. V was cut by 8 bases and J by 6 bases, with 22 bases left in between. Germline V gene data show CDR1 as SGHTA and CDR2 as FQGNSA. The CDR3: CASELNAGITHGYTF. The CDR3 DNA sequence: TGTGCCAGCGAGCTTAATGCCGGGATTACGCATGGCTACACCTTC. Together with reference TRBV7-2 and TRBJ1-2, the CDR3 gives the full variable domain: GAGVSQSPSNKVTEKGKDVELRCDPISGHTALYWYRQSLGQGLEFLIYFQGNSAPDKSGLPSDRFSAERTGGSVSTLTIQRTQQEDSAVYLCASELNAGITHGYTFGSGTRLTVV.

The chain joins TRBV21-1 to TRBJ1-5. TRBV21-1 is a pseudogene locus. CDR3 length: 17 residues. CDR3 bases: TGTGCCAGCAGCAAAGCGCAAGTGGGATCGAGCAATCAGCCCCAGCATTTT. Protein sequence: CASSKAQVGSSNQPQHF.

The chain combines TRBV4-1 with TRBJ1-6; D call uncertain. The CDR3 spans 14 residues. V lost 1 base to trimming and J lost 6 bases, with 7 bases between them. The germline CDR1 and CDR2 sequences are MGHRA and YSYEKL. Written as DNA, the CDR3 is TGCGCCAGCAGCCAAGGACGGCTTAATTCACCCCTCCACTTT. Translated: CASSQGRLNSPLHF.

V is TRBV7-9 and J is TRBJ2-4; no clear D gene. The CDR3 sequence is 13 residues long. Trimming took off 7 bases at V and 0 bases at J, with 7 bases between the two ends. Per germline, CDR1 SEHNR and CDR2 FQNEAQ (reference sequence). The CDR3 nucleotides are TGTGCCAGCACGGAGCTAGCCAAAAACATTCAGTACTTC. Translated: CASTELAKNIQYF. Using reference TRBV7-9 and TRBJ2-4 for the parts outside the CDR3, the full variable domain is DTGVSQNPRHKITKRGQNVTFRCDPISEHNRLYWYRQTLGQGPEFLTYFQNEAQLEKSRLLSDRFSAERPKGSFSTLEIQRTEQGDSAMYLCASTELAKNIQYFGAGTRLSVL.

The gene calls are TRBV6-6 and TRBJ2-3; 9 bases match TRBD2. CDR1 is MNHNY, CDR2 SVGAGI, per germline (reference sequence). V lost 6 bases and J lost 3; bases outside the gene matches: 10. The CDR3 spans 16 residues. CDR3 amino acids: CASRKDSGSRTDTQYF. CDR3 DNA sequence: TGTGCCAGCAGAAAAGATAGCGGGAGTCGGACAGATACGCAGTATTTT.

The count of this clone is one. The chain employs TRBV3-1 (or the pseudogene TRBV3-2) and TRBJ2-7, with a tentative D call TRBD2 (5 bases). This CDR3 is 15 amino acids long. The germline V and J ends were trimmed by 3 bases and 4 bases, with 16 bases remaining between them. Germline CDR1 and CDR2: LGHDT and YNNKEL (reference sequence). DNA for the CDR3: TGTGCCAGCAGCCATCAAGTGCGAGGACTTTACGAGCAGTACTTC. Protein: CASSHQVRGLYEQYF.

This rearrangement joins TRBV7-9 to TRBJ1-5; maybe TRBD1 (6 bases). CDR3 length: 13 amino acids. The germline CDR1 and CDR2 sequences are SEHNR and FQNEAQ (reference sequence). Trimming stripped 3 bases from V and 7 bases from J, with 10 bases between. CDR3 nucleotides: TGTGCCAGCAGCTTTGAGGGGGGACAGCCCCAGCATTTT. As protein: CASSFEGGQPQHF.

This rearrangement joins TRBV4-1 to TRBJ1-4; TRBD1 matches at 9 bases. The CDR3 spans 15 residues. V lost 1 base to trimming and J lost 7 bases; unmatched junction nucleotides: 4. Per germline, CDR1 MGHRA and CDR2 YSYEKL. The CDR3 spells CASSQGTGVVEKLFF. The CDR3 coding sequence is TGCGCCAGCAGCCAAGGGACAGGGGTTGTTGAAAAACTGTTTTTT.

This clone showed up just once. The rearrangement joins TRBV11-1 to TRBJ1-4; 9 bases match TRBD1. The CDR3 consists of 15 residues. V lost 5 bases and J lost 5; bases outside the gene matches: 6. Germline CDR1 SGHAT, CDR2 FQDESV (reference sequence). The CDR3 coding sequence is TGTGCCAGCAGCCCGAACAGGGGGCGGAATGAAAAACTGTTTTTT. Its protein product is CASSPNRGRNEKLFF.

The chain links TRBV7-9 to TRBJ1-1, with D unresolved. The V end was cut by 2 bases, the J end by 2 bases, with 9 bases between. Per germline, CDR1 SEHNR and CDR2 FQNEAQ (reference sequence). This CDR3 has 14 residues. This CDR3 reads CASSLLRTNTEAFF. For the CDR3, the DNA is TGTGCCAGCAGCTTACTGAGGACTAACACTGAAGCTTTCTTT.

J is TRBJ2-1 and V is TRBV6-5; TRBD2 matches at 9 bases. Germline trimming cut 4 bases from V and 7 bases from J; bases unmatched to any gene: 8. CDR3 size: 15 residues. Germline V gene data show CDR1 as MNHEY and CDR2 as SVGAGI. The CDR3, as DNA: TGTGCCAGCAGTTTGTTAGCGGGAGAAGTGAATGAGCAGTTCTTC. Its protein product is CASSLLAGEVNEQFF.

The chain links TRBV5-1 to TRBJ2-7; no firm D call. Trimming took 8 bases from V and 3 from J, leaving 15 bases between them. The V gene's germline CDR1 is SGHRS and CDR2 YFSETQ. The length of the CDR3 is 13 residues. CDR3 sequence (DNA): TGCGCCAGTTCCCGGGCTGATATCTACGAGCAGTACTTC. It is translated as CASSRADIYEQYF.